This T cell receptor (beta chain) was captured in a study of human T cells and chemical hapten exposure. Time point specified: pre-sensitization, week 0. Treatment given: therapeutic diphenylcyclopropenone sensitization with weekly scalp DPC. The ends lost 5 bases at V and 2 bases at J; junction bases unmatched: 6. This CDR3 has 14 residues. The library labeled individual cDNA molecules by adding unique molecular identifiers to them. TCRdb reanalysed the RACE reads using MiXCR and keeps one entry per CDR3 protein. The repertoire consists of some 250,000 distinct CDR3 sequences, with around 7% occurring once and the leading ten covering less than 1.5%. This clonotype was seen more than once but under ten times.

The sequences come from whole blood, collected in connection with sensitization to the hapten diphenylcyclopropenone (DPC). The origin of this receptor is a man aged 18 to 35 with alopecia areata. Some clones in this sample may be carry-over from other donors' samples. This chain connects TRBV12-3 or TRBV12-4 to TRBJ2-7; TRBD2 aligns across 7 bases. The CDR3 nucleotides are TGTGCCAGCAGTCCCTGGGAGGGAGCCTACGAGCAGTACTTC. This translates into CASSPWEGAYEQYF.